This entry is about one T cell receptor beta chain. The antigen remains unidentified. With a J-beta primer mix and a sample-barcoded 5' primer, a second PCR ran about 6 to 11 cycles. A template-switch adaptor containing 12 random nucleotides labeled each cDNA molecule. TCRdb reprocessed the 5' RACE reads via MiXCR and lists one record per CDR3 protein. The sample holds hundreds of thousands of distinct CDR3 sequences, approximately 30% seen once. Per sample, at least 5.5 micrograms of total RNA were extracted. The sample is drawn from a study of blood T cells in healthy people across ages. Study observations and caveats: Age showed a roughly linear inverse relationship with TCR beta diversity per million T cells. The study found more naive CD4+ cells and higher diversity in long-lived than aged donors.

In germline, CDR1 is SGHRS, CDR2 YFSETQ. V lost 5 bases to trimming and J lost 6 bases; unmatched junction nucleotides: 9. CDR3 length: 15 residues. This TCR was recovered from a woman older than 75 in good health. V is TRBV5-1 and J is TRBJ1-4, with 8 nucleotides matching TRBD1. Sequencing was done on a sample of blood. CDR3 sequence: CASSQTGTGDEKLFF. The DNA of the CDR3 is TGCGCCAGCAGTCAGACCGGGACAGGAGATGAAAAACTGTTTTTT.